Listed here are 17 T cell receptor beta chains from one sample, sequenced in a study of control samples from healthy donors and cancer patients. Libraries were prepared by immunoSEQ multiplex PCR; TCRdb keeps only in-frame clonotypes and omits some of them. This sample carries some 13,000 clones, approximately 95% of them seen once, and the ten largest clones take approximately 30%. Specimen: PBMCs. The receptors here all came from an older man with head and neck cancer.

This clone was seen just once. J is TRBJ1-6 and V is TRBV3-1 (or the pseudogene TRBV3-2); unclear D gene. Germline assignment: CDR1 LGHDT and CDR2 YNNKEL (reference sequence). The V gene lost 1 base and the J gene lost 7 bases, with 8 bases spanning the gap. This CDR3 is 14 amino acids long. The CDR3 DNA reads TGTGCCAGCAGCCAAGGGCAAAGAAATTCACCCCTCCACTTT. Residues: CASSQGQRNSPLHF.

V usage is TRBV2 and J usage is TRBJ1-6; a possible D gene is TRBD1 (6 bases). Germline CDR1 is SNHLY and CDR2 is FYNNEI. Trimming took off 4 bases at V and 9 bases at J, with 13 bases between the two ends. The length of the CDR3 is 14 residues. The CDR3 region is CASSAPTGSSPLHF. The CDR3 DNA is TGTGCCAGCAGTGCCCCGACAGGTAGTTCACCCCTCCACTTT.

The V call is TRBV19, the J call TRBJ1-5, with 10 nucleotides matching TRBD1. V was clipped by 5 bases and J by 4 bases; unmatched bases: 5. Germline V gene lookup returns CDR1 LNHDA and CDR2 SQIVND (reference sequence). The CDR3 totals 15 residues. The CDR3 nucleotides are TGTGCCAGTAGTCCCGGGACAGGGGAGAATCAGCCCCAGCATTTT. It encodes CASSPGTGENQPQHF.

V usage is TRBV6-5 and J usage is TRBJ2-7; D might be TRBD1 (6 bases). CDR3 size: 14 residues. Germline-derived CDR1 and CDR2 are MNHEY and SVGAGI. The V end lost 8 bases, the J end lost 7 bases, and 21 bases lay between the germline ends. The CDR3 region is CASYSDRRSGEQYF. The CDR3 nucleotides are TGTGCCAGCTATTCCGACAGGAGGTCCGGGGAGCAGTACTTC.

V usage is TRBV6-5 and J usage is TRBJ2-1, with no clear D. The germline CDR1 and CDR2 sequences are MNHEY and SVGAGI. The CDR3 sequence is 14 residues long. Trimming pared 7 bases from V and 4 bases from J, leaving 14 bases between. CDR3 amino acids: CASTPTYLYNEQFF. The DNA of the CDR3 is TGTGCCAGCACCCCGACTTACCTATACAATGAGCAGTTCTTC.

The chain is built from TRBV28 and TRBJ2-7, with D unclear. Trimming took 4 bases from V and 7 from J, leaving 8 bases between them. CDR1 MDHEN and CDR2 SYDVKM come from the germline V gene. The CDR3 consists of 11 residues. The CDR3 DNA sequence: TGTGCCAGCAGTTCAAGGGATGAGCAGTACTTC. Translated, it gives CASSSRDEQYF.

V and J are TRBV5-1 and TRBJ1-2; D not certain. Germline loops: CDR1 SGHRS, CDR2 YFSETQ. With 1 base removed from V and 6 bases from J, the gap between germline ends came to 13 bases. This CDR3 contains 14 residues. As DNA, the CDR3 is TGCGCCAGCAGCTTGCCCCTGGGGAAGGATGGCTACACCTTC. Residues: CASSLPLGKDGYTF.

Points on this clone: Its ends do not fully match the called genes, so a read error is possible. This chain joins TRBV10-3 and TRBJ2-7, with a possible D match to TRBD2 (5 bases). This CDR3 has 14 residues. Germline V lookup: CDR1 ENHRY, CDR2 SYGVKD. CDR3 bases: TGTGCCATCAGTGAAAGGGAGTCGACCTACAAGCAGTACTTC. This translates into CAISERESTYKQYF.

This chain links TRBV27 with TRBJ1-2, with 8 bases matching TRBD1. This CDR3 contains 14 residues. With 3 bases clipped from V and 8 bases from J, the junction kept 8 bases outside the gene matches. From germline, CDR1 is MNHEY and CDR2 SMNVEV (reference sequence). CDR3 nucleotide sequence: TGTGCCAGCAGTTTCCGGACAGGGCTAAGAGGCTACACCTTC. Protein sequence: CASSFRTGLRGYTF.

The chain joins TRBV2 to TRBJ2-2, with 8 bases fitting TRBD1. The CDR3 runs to 16 residues. Germline loops: CDR1 SNHLY, CDR2 FYNNEI. V was clipped by 2 bases and J by 4 bases; unmatched bases: 6. The CDR3 sequence is CASSERAGGVTGELFF. The CDR3 coding sequence is TGTGCCAGCAGTGAAAGAGCAGGGGGCGTCACCGGGGAGCTGTTTTTT.

The rearrangement links TRBV5-4 to TRBJ2-1; 7 nucleotides line up with TRBD2. Trimming at V came to 4 bases and at J to 7 bases, leaving 8 bases not matched to a gene. CDR3 size: 14 residues. Per germline, CDR1 SGHNT and CDR2 YYREEE (reference sequence). CDR3 nucleotides: TGTGCCAGCAGCCCCCTGTGGGGAGGGAATGAGCAGTTCTTC. Translated: CASSPLWGGNEQFF.

The rearrangement joins TRBV10-3 to TRBJ2-5, with D unresolved. Per the germline V gene, CDR1 is ENHRY and CDR2 is SYGVKD. V lost 0 bases and J 4 bases, leaving 12 bases between the germline ends. The CDR3 totals 15 residues. CDR3 DNA sequence: TGTGCCATCAGTGAGTCCGAAGCCACTCGAGAGACCCAGTACTTC. Protein sequence: CAISESEATRETQYF.

The CDR3, as DNA: TGCAGTGCTAGTCAGGGGCTGGGGAGGCCCGAGCAGTACTTC. Amino acids: CSASQGLGRPEQYF. This chain links TRBV20-1 with TRBJ2-7, with D possibly called TRBD1 or TRBD2 (6 bases each). Germline CDR1 reads DFQATT; CDR2 reads SNEGSKA (reference sequence). The CDR3 consists of 14 residues. V was trimmed by 3 bases and J by 6 bases, leaving 18 bases between them.

This clone was recorded once. The chain carries TRBV19 and TRBJ1-2; perhaps TRBD1 as D (5 bases). The length of the CDR3 is 13 residues. Germline CDR1 reads LNHDA; CDR2 reads SQIVND (reference sequence). Trimming cost V 9 bases and J 0 bases, with 11 bases left between them. CDR3 amino acids: CASTRQPNYGYTF. The DNA for the CDR3 is TGTGCCAGCACCAGACAGCCTAACTATGGCTACACCTTC.

This clone was recorded once. The chain couples TRBV19 to TRBJ1-1; no clear D. Trimming took 7 bases from V and 0 from J, leaving 12 bases between them. The CDR3 runs 14 residues. Germline lookup yields CDR1 LNHDA and CDR2 SQIVND (reference sequence). The CDR3 sequence: CASKSGRLNTEAFF. In nucleotides, the CDR3 is TGTGCCAGTAAGTCCGGCAGATTGAACACTGAAGCTTTCTTT.

J is TRBJ1-6 and V is TRBV11-2; D is ambiguous. Trimming removed 3 bases at V and 9 bases at J, with 12 bases between. This CDR3 spans 14 amino acids. Germline CDR1 and CDR2: SGHAT and FQNNGV. DNA of the CDR3: TGTGCCAGCAGCTTCGGGGAAATAAGTTCACCCCTCCACTTT. It translates to CASSFGEISSPLHF. The whole variable domain, filled in from reference TRBV11-2 and TRBJ1-6, reads EAGVAQSPRYKIIEKRQSVAFWCNPISGHATLYWYQQILGQGPKLLIQFQNNGVVDDSQLPKDRFSAERLKGVDSTLKIQPAKLEDSAVYLCASSFGEISSPLHFGNGTRLTVT.

This chain joins TRBV5-1 and TRBJ1-2; D is possibly TRBD1 (5 bases). The CDR3 has 14 amino acids. From germline, CDR1 is SGHRS and CDR2 YFSETQ. Between the trimmed V and J ends, which lost 1 base and 1 base, there was a span of 8 bases. The CDR3 DNA reads as TGCGCCAGCAGCTTGAGGCAGGGTAACTATGGCTACACCTTC. Protein sequence: CASSLRQGNYGYTF.